This T cell receptor (beta chain) was found in a study of blood T cell repertoires in COVID-19. At the level of the study: T cells, B-cell-depleted T cells, or PBMCs supplied cDNA or gDNA.

One Seattle source followed patients from active infection through their disease course. Looked up from germline, CDR1 is LNHDA and CDR2 is SQIVND (reference sequence). V was pared by 2 bases and J by 4 bases, with 3 bases of the junction left unmatched. This CDR3 has 15 amino acids. Authors' analysis steps: Researchers report that nucleated cell counts were estimated from reference gene primer amplification. The method was immunoSEQ multiplex PCR; TCRdb's version includes in-frame clones alone and lacks a portion of them. V and J calls plus clone size are reproduced from that table; the DNA served to infer D and trimming. The sample holds about 340,000 clones, around 87% seen once.

The receptor's source is a woman aged 50 to 60 with COVID-19, enrolled during active disease. Material for sequencing was peripheral blood. The rearrangement links TRBV19 to TRBJ2-5, with 11 bases fitting TRBD1. The CDR3: CASSILGTGGETQYF. The CDR3 nucleotides are TGTGCCAGTAGTATACTGGGGACAGGGGGAGAGACCCAGTACTTC.